The 8 T cell receptor beta chains reported below all come from one sample, sequenced in a study of glioma-infiltrating T cells. Amplification of TCR alpha and beta CDR3 regions from RNA used iRepertoire nested multiplex PCR. Each CDR3 protein gets one entry after TCRdb re-called the multiplex PCR reads with MiXCR. The repertoire holds 150,000 to 200,000 distinct CDR3 sequences, with over 25% as singletons. Sequenced material: glioma tissue, nonneoplastic brain tissue, or PBMCs (not recorded which). These receptor sequences come from a human donor with low-grade glioma or glioblastoma, undergoing nonglioma brain surgery, or in good health (not recorded which).

This clonotype has a handful of counts. The chain combines TRBV20-1 with TRBJ1-1; D not resolved. V was shortened by 6 bases and J by 5 bases, with 10 bases between the two germline ends. The CDR3 runs to 11 residues. Germline CDR1 is DFQATT and CDR2 is SNEGSKA (reference sequence). CDR3 sequence reads: CSALRETEAFF. Here the CDR3 DNA reads TGCAGTGCCCTTCGGGAAACTGAAGCTTTCTTT.

CDR3 in amino acids: CASSFRRDIQETQYF. CDR3 coding DNA: TGTGCCAGCAGCTTTCGACGGGATATCCAAGAGACCCAGTACTTC. The V call is TRBV7-2, the J call TRBJ2-5; TRBD2 might be the D (5 bases). CDR1 is SGHTA and CDR2 is FQGNSA in the germline V gene. This CDR3 spans 15 amino acids. With 3 bases removed from V and 1 base from J, the gap between germline ends came to 12 bases.

This clonotype was found many times. At one end, the junction sequence differs from germline, possibly due to a read error. The gene calls are TRBV4-1 and TRBJ2-2; unclear D gene. This CDR3 spans 13 amino acids. Per germline, CDR1 MGHRA and CDR2 YSYEKL. The CDR3 spells CANSHLNTGELFF. The CDR3 DNA follows: TGCGCCAACAGCCATCTCAACACCGGGGAGCTGTTTTTT.

This clonotype was found many times. Its ends do not fully match the called genes, so a read error is possible. V is TRBV12-3 or TRBV12-4 and J is TRBJ1-1; D remains ambiguous. This CDR3 is 13 amino acids long. The CDR3 sequence: CASSLGLNNEAFF. As DNA, the CDR3 is TGTGCCAGCAGTTTAGGGCTTAACAATGAAGCTTTCTTT.

V gene TRBV12-3 or TRBV12-4 combines with J gene TRBJ1-1; the D is unclear. Deletions cut 10 bases from V and 3 bases from J, with 15 bases between. The CDR3 totals 13 residues. As DNA, the CDR3 is TGTGCCACCCGGCAAGTCGTGGACACTGAAGCTTTCTTT. Its translation is CATRQVVDTEAFF.

This clonotype has a count of ten or more. The rearrangement joins TRBV5-1 to TRBJ1-2; no clear D. This CDR3 is 13 amino acids long. Germline CDR1 SGHRS, CDR2 YFSETQ. V was cut by 0 bases and J by 10 bases, with 13 bases left in between. In DNA, the CDR3 is TGCGCCAGCAGCTTGGGCCGGGAGGGCCCCTACACCTTC. It yields the protein CASSLGREGPYTF.

This sequence joins TRBV5-1 and TRBJ2-3; D not certain. The J call may be wrong; the DNA end is better matched by TRBJ1-5. This CDR3 comprises 13 residues. CDR1 and CDR2 (germline): SGHRS, YFSETQ. CDR3 nucleotides: TGCGCCAGCAGTTCGCCGAGCACAGATACGCAGCATTTT. This sequence encodes CASSSPSTDTQHF.

A note on this clonotype: One end of the junction varies from germline; a read error may be responsible. This chain links TRBV28 with TRBJ1-1, with 7 bases that match TRBD1. The end of the DNA is better explained by TRBJ1-6, so the J call may be wrong. The CDR3 loop spans 14 amino acids. Germline assignment: CDR1 MDHEN and CDR2 SYDVKM. The CDR3 sequence: CAGSPPDRFSPLHF. In nucleotides, the CDR3 is TGTGCCGGCAGCCCTCCGGACAGGTTTTCACCCCTCCACTTT.